This T cell receptor beta chain originates from a study of T cells in Graves' hyperthyroidism and ophthalmopathy. Overall study findings and caveats: Most thyroid clonotypes expanded above 0.001 were also detected in blood. The model forecast ophthalmopathy, anticipating it by a median roughly 6 months before onset.

Researchers amplified the TCR beta CDR3 regions from RNA transcripts. The TCR CDR3 first-round RT-PCR relied on the HTBI primer set. TCRdb independently ran MiXCR on the multiplex PCR reads; one entry per CDR3 protein. The data hold roughly 840,000 distinct CDR3 sequences, with 38% observed a single time. Absent ophthalmopathy progression within 18 months defined stable Graves' hyperthyroidism. Notes on this clonotype: What it binds is not known.

Sequenced input: blood. The origin of this receptor is a man aged 18-30 years with Graves' hyperthyroidism.

CDR3 sequence reads: CASSHPGTANPGYTF. The CDR3 DNA follows: TGTGCCAGCAGCCACCCCGGGACAGCGAATCCTGGCTACACCTTC. This sequence joins TRBV2 and TRBJ1-2; 7 bases line up with TRBD1. CDR1 and CDR2 (germline): SNHLY, FYNNEI. The CDR3 has 15 residues. The J segment lost 7 bases and the V segment lost 6 bases, leaving 14 bases of the junction unmatched.